This T cell receptor beta chain was profiled in a study of early T cells in non-severe SARS-CoV-2 infection. This clonotype was detected ten times or more. The CDR3 runs 11 residues. V lost 5 bases and J lost 8, with 12 bases in between. CDR1 is DFQATT, CDR2 SNEGSKA, per germline (reference sequence). TCRdb recomputed calls from the 5' RACE reads with MiXCR, one row per CDR3 protein. The table records about 28,000 distinct CDR3 sequences, over 4% of them present only once. This receptor was taken from an adult who was a healthcare worker with PCR-confirmed SARS-CoV-2 infection or an uninfected control (not recorded which). The chain is built from TRBV20-1 and TRBJ1-1; no clear D gene. Material: whole blood. CDR3 amino acids: CSALRVLEAFF. The CDR3 region has the DNA TGCAGTGCTCTCCGGGTCTTAGAAGCTTTCTTT.